This T cell receptor (beta chain) was documented in a study of blood T cell repertoires in COVID-19. Study as a whole: Sources were T cells, B-cell-depleted T cells, or PBMCs; the material itself was cDNA or gDNA.

The CDR3 covers 13 residues. With V trimmed by 2 bases and J by 8 bases, 5 bases remained unmatched. The germline V gene has CDR1 MNHNY and CDR2 SVGAGI (reference sequence). As originally analysed: Using reference gene primer amplification, nucleated cell counts were estimated. The method was immunoSEQ multiplex PCR; TCRdb's version includes in-frame clones alone and lacks a portion of them. D and trimming were read from the DNA, whereas the V and J calls and clone size are those reported in that table. Counted here are about 72,000 clones, just over 85% occurring once; the ten biggest clones make up 7% to 8.5%.

This receptor was taken from a young man with acute or convalescent COVID-19. The rearrangement links TRBV6-6 to TRBJ2-7, with TRBD1 matching over 8 bases. Specimen: peripheral blood. As DNA, the CDR3 is TGTGCCAGCAGTTACGGACAGGGAGAAAAGCAGTACTTC. Protein product: CASSYGQGEKQYF.